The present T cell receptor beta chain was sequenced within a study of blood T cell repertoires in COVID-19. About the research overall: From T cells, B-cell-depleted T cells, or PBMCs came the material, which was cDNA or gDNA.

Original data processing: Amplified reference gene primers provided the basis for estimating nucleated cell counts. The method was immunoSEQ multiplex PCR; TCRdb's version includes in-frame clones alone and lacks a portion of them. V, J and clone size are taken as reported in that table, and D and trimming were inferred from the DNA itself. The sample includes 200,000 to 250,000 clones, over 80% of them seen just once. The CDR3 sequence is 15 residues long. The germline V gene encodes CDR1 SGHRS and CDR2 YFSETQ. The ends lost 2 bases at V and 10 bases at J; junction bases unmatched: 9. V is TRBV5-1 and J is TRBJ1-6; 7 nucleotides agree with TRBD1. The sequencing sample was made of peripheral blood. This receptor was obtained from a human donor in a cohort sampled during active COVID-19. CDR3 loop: CASSFTGQVGSPLHF. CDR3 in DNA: TGCGCCAGCAGCTTTACCGGACAGGTGGGATCACCCCTCCACTTT.